A single sample is the source of the 25 T cell receptor beta chains below, sequenced in a study of T cells after posttransplantation cyclophosphamide. The data were produced by immunoSEQ multiplex PCR, yet TCRdb's version contains in-frame clones alone and is incomplete. The sample contains 45,000 to 55,000 clones, none of them singletons. Sequencing was performed on PBMCs. The origin of the receptors is a man aged 35 to 55 in good health, CMV-negative, and a related stem cell transplant donor.

This clone was recorded at least ten times. The rearrangement links TRBV15 to TRBJ2-2; no clear D. The CDR3 is made up of 15 amino acids. With 0 bases removed from V and 2 bases from J, the gap between germline ends came to 7 bases. CDR1 is LNHNV, CDR2 YYDKDF, per germline (reference sequence). The CDR3: CATSRDGGNTGELFF. CDR3 DNA: TGTGCCACCAGCAGAGATGGCGGAAACACCGGGGAGCTGTTTTTT.

Many counts were recorded for this clone. Because it lacks the conserved phenylalanine or tryptophan at the end, this CDR3 is likely a read error. The chain is built from TRBV7-2 and TRBJ1-2, with D possibly matching TRBD1 (5 bases). The CDR3 covers 13 residues. V shed 5 bases and J shed 6 bases, with 13 bases lying between them. Germline CDR1 and CDR2: SGHTA and FQGNSA. Here the CDR3 DNA reads TGTGCCAGCAGCCAGGGTCCTGCAGATGGCTACACCCTC. This sequence encodes CASSQGPADGYTL.

This clone was recorded at least ten times. V and J are TRBV18 and TRBJ1-2; 8 nucleotides match TRBD1. The germline CDR1 and CDR2 sequences are KGHSH and LQKENI. There are 14 residues in the CDR3. The V segment lost 3 bases and the J segment 8 bases; nucleotides outside the gene matches: 8. CDR3 sequence (DNA): TGTGCCAGCTCACCCGGGACAGGAGAGTCCGGCTACACCTTC. This gives the protein CASSPGTGESGYTF.

At least ten counts were recorded for this clone. J is TRBJ1-2 and V is TRBV4-1; D ambiguous. The germline V gene encodes CDR1 MGHRA and CDR2 YSYEKL. V was shortened by 6 bases and J by 1 base, with 18 bases between the two germline ends. This CDR3 has 16 amino acids. Written as DNA, the CDR3 is TGCGCCAGCAGTCTAGCAAGGCCGGATCTTAACTATGGCTACACCTTC. This codes for CASSLARPDLNYGYTF.

This clone was seen many times. The J gene is TRBJ1-2, the V gene TRBV28, with D hard to call. Deletions cut 5 bases from V and 4 bases from J, with 14 bases between. The CDR3 has 14 residues. The V gene's germline CDR1 is MDHEN and CDR2 SYDVKM. CDR3 sequence (DNA): TGTGCCAGCAGTCCTCGGACTAGTGGCTATGGCTACACCTTC. This translates into CASSPRTSGYGYTF.

This clone has at least ten counts. The DNA for the CDR3 is TGCAGCGTTGACAGGGGCCCCACTAACACTGAAGCTTTCTTT. It is translated as CSVDRGPTNTEAFF. The V gene is TRBV29-1, the J gene TRBJ1-1; D is possibly TRBD1 (6 bases). With 3 bases removed from V and 2 bases from J, the gap between germline ends came to 13 bases. The CDR3 loop spans 14 amino acids. CDR1 SQVTM and CDR2 ANQGSEA come from the germline V gene.

This clone came up many times. CDR3 in DNA: TGTGCCAGCAGCCCCGGGACTTTGGGTTTCTCCTACAATGAGCAGTTCTTC. This codes for CASSPGTLGFSYNEQFF. The V and J genes are TRBV7-6 and TRBJ2-1; D is perhaps TRBD2 (6 bases). CDR1 SGHVS and CDR2 FNYEAQ come from the germline V gene. V was clipped by 5 bases and J by 0 bases, with 17 bases between them. The CDR3 spans 17 residues.

This clone was seen many times. The rearrangement uses TRBV7-2 and TRBJ2-3; 8 nucleotides align to TRBD2. The CDR3 runs 16 residues. In germline, CDR1 is SGHTA, CDR2 FQGNSA. V lost 3 bases, J lost 6 bases, and 11 bases stayed unmatched. The CDR3 spells CASSFRLASPPDTQYF. The CDR3 DNA is TGTGCCAGCAGCTTTAGACTAGCGTCCCCCCCGGATACGCAGTATTTT.

This clone was counted at least ten times. The chain uses TRBV29-1 and TRBJ1-1, with a weak D call TRBD1 (6 bases). V gave up 4 bases and J gave up 4 bases, with 13 bases separating them. The germline gives CDR1 SQVTM, CDR2 ANQGSEA. This CDR3 contains 13 residues. The CDR3 bases are TGCAGCGTTGGGGGGGGGCGCGGCACTGAAGCTTTCTTT. It yields the protein CSVGGGRGTEAFF.

This clone showed up many times. This rearrangement joins TRBV4-1 to TRBJ2-1; 10 bases map to TRBD2. V shed 5 bases, J shed 7 bases, and the junction held 8 bases outside the gene matches. Germline V gives CDR1 MGHRA, CDR2 YSYEKL. The CDR3 contains 15 residues. The CDR3 spells CASSGRSGRVNEQFF. CDR3 in DNA: TGCGCCAGCAGCGGGAGGAGCGGGAGGGTAAATGAGCAGTTCTTC.

This clone was seen repeatedly, ten times or more. This chain uses TRBV19 with TRBJ2-2; perhaps TRBD1 as D (6 bases). The ends were cut back, 6 bases at V and 4 bases at J, with 15 bases in the middle. This CDR3 has 15 residues. Germline CDR1 and CDR2: LNHDA and SQIVND (reference sequence). The CDR3 sequence is CASSVGGPGTGELFF. CDR3 sequence (DNA): TGTGCCAGTAGCGTTGGGGGCCCGGGCACCGGGGAGCTGTTTTTT.

This clone was recorded many times. This sample also contains other DNA sequences that code for the same CDR3. The rearrangement joins TRBV27 to TRBJ2-1; perhaps TRBD2 as D (6 bases). Trimming removed 5 bases at V and 7 bases at J, with 18 bases between. Germline CDR1 MNHEY, CDR2 SMNVEV (reference sequence). CDR3 length: 15 residues. The CDR3 protein is CASSLIGGSGNEQFF. CDR3 DNA: TGTGCCAGCAGTCTTATAGGAGGGAGTGGGAATGAGCAGTTCTTC.

This clone came up many times. The chain recombines TRBV6-5 with TRBJ2-7; 9 nucleotides agree with TRBD2. The germline gives CDR1 MNHEY, CDR2 SVGAGI. CDR3 length: 15 amino acids. Unmatched junction bases numbered 14, after V lost 8 bases and J lost 6 bases. For the CDR3, the DNA is TGTGCCAGCGCTCTTAGCTGGCGGGAGGGCCGCGAGCAGTACTTC. Its protein product is CASALSWREGREQYF.

This clone was detected ten times or more. For the CDR3, the DNA is TGTGCCAGCAGCCTGACAGGGGGGAGGATCGGGGAGCTGTTTTTT. This gives the protein CASSLTGGRIGELFF. This chain joins TRBV11-1 and TRBJ2-2, with 9 bases lining up with TRBD1. The CDR3 spans 15 residues. Germline lookup yields CDR1 SGHAT and CDR2 FQDESV (reference sequence). The V gene end was trimmed by 5 bases and the J gene end by 7 bases; junction bases not matched to a gene: 8.

As to this clone: Possible read error: a much larger clone is one base away. This chain links TRBV11-1 with TRBJ2-7; 12 bases match TRBD2. This CDR3 has 15 amino acids. Germline V gene lookup returns CDR1 SGHAT and CDR2 FQDESV (reference sequence). The CDR3 region has the DNA TGTGCCAGCAGCCGACGGACTAGCGGGAACTACGGGCAGTACTTC. Encoded protein: CASSRRTSGNYGQYF.

This clone was counted many times. The genes are TRBV6-1 and TRBJ1-1; 12 bases match TRBD1. Per germline, CDR1 MNHNS and CDR2 SASEGT. This CDR3 region has 15 residues. The junction had 3 bases not matched to a gene; V was cut back by 6 bases and J by 1 base. The chain's CDR3 is CASRAGQGANTEAFF. The CDR3 DNA is TGTGCCAGCAGGGCGGGACAGGGGGCGAACACTGAAGCTTTCTTT.

This clone was detected many times. The chain is built from TRBV5-1 and TRBJ1-1, with a tentative D call TRBD1 (6 bases). The length of the CDR3 is 16 residues. V lost 3 bases, J lost 0 bases, and 15 bases lay in between. Germline CDR1 SGHRS, CDR2 YFSETQ. The CDR3 region is CASSYGDTSMNTEAFF. CDR3 nucleotide sequence: TGCGCCAGCAGCTATGGGGACACCAGCATGAACACTGAAGCTTTCTTT.

This clone was seen many times. The rearrangement uses TRBV9 and TRBJ2-1; 8 bases fit TRBD2. Germline V CDR1 and CDR2: SGDLS, YYNGEE. The CDR3 is made up of 13 amino acids. The junction had 7 bases not matched to a gene; V was cut back by 6 bases and J by 8 bases. CDR3 bases: TGTGCCAGCAACGAGGGGGGACTAGATGAGCAGTTCTTC. This translates into CASNEGGLDEQFF.

As concerns this clone: The same CDR3 is also encoded by other DNA sequences in this sample. The V and J genes are TRBV5-1 and TRBJ2-3, with 7 bases identical to TRBD2. The V and J ends lost 6 bases and 8 bases, in that order; junction bases with no gene match: 3. Germline assignment: CDR1 SGHRS and CDR2 YFSETQ. The CDR3 has 11 amino acids. DNA for the CDR3: TGCGCCAGCAAGCGGGGTCGTACGCAGTATTTT. This translates into CASKRGRTQYF.

At least ten counts were recorded for this clone. The chain couples TRBV18 to TRBJ1-2; the D gene is possibly TRBD1 (5 bases). Germline V lookup: CDR1 KGHSH, CDR2 LQKENI. The CDR3 covers 13 residues. Deletions cut 6 bases from V and 0 bases from J, with 8 bases between. This CDR3 is CASSSGSNYGYTF. CDR3 DNA: TGTGCCAGCTCTTCAGGGTCTAACTATGGCTACACCTTC.

The sample holds many counts of this clone. The chain joins TRBV5-1 to TRBJ2-7; 10 bases match TRBD1. The germline CDR1 and CDR2 sequences are SGHRS and YFSETQ. There are 14 residues in the CDR3. V lost 4 bases to trimming and J lost 4 bases; unmatched junction nucleotides: 5. As DNA, the CDR3 is TGCGCCAGCAGCCAAAGACAGGGGGCTTACGAGCAGTACTTC. Amino acid sequence: CASSQRQGAYEQYF.

This clone has a count of ten or more. The V gene is TRBV5-6, the J gene TRBJ2-1, with D uncertain. The ends were cut back, 1 base at V and 1 base at J, with 6 bases in the middle. This CDR3 is built from 14 residues. Germline V gene data show CDR1 as SGHDT and CDR2 as YYEEEE. The CDR3 loop is CASSLTGSYNEQFF. The CDR3 DNA sequence: TGTGCCAGCAGCTTGACGGGTTCCTACAATGAGCAGTTCTTC.

The chain recombines TRBV7-6 with TRBJ2-1; TRBD2 agrees at 15 bases. This CDR3 contains 20 residues. CDR1 is SGHVS and CDR2 is FNYEAQ in the germline V gene. The trim removed 0 bases at V and 0 bases at J, leaving 6 bases unmatched. The CDR3 sequence is CASSLAVGLAGGPSYNEQFF. The CDR3 DNA sequence: TGTGCCAGCAGCTTAGCGGTGGGACTAGCGGGAGGACCCTCCTACAATGAGCAGTTCTTC.

This clone was counted ten times or more. CDR3 sequence (DNA): TGTGCCAGCAGTCCACAGGGGAGGTTGGAGACCCAGTACTTC. Protein product: CASSPQGRLETQYF. The genes are TRBV4-2 and TRBJ2-5, with D tentatively TRBD1 (7 bases). Trimming removed 6 bases at V and 5 bases at J, with 16 bases between. CDR1 and CDR2 from the germline V gene are LGHNA and YNFKEQ. The CDR3 has 14 residues.

This clone was recorded at least ten times. The chain combines TRBV28 with TRBJ2-1; 8 bases are shared with TRBD2. The CDR3 extends over 15 amino acids. Germline CDR1 is MDHEN and CDR2 is SYDVKM. The ends lost 2 bases at V and 4 bases at J; junction bases unmatched: 4. CDR3 sequence (DNA): TGTGCCAGCAGTTTAGATAGCGGGATATACAATGAGCAGTTCTTC. This codes for CASSLDSGIYNEQFF.